This T cell receptor beta chain was sequenced in a study of T cells in Graves' hyperthyroidism and ophthalmopathy. TCR beta CDR3 sequences were amplified from RNA transcripts. Carried out on the TCR CDR3, a first-round RT-PCR used the HTBI primer set. One entry per CDR3 protein results from TCRdb running MiXCR on the multiplex PCR reads. In the table there are 450,000 to 600,000 distinct CDR3 sequences, roughly 15% of which are singletons. Germline CDR1 and CDR2: KGHDR and SFDVKD. The CDR3 is 15 residues long. Trimming took off 4 bases at V and 6 bases at J, with 14 bases between the two ends. The TCR sequence derives from a woman in her thirties or forties with Graves' hyperthyroidism. The sequenced material came from blood. The rearrangement joins TRBV24-1 to TRBJ2-2, with a tentative D call TRBD1 (5 bases). Written as DNA, the CDR3 is TGTGCCACCAGTGACACTACAGGTCCCGCCGGGGAGCTGTTTTTT. It yields the protein CATSDTTGPAGELFF.